A single sample gave rise to the 8 T cell receptor beta chains below, sequenced in a study of OX40 agonist ivuxolimab in advanced cancers. Produced via immunoSEQ multiplex PCR; TCRdb's table is partial and in-frame only. The data hold around 80,000 clones, with 85% to 90% observed a single time. The sequenced sample was CD4+ or CD8+ T cells sorted from blood, obtained in a trial of the OX40 agonist ivuxolimab. These receptors all stem from an adult with an advanced solid tumor such as melanoma, head and neck, liver or kidney cancer.

With regard to this clone: This sample includes further DNA sequences coding for the same CDR3. The V call is TRBV4-3, the J call TRBJ2-3; 7 bases map to TRBD2. The CDR3 runs 15 residues. Germline loops: CDR1 LGHNA, CDR2 YSLEER. V was pared by 1 base and J by 0 bases, with 1 base of the junction left unmatched. CDR3 sequence: CASSQGAGSTDTQYF. For the CDR3, the DNA is TGCGCCAGCAGCCAAGGAGCGGGGAGCACAGATACGCAGTATTTT.

The genes are TRBV7-2 and TRBJ2-3; D is unresolved. Trimming left V 5 bases short and J 8 bases short, with 14 bases between. Germline V gene lookup returns CDR1 SGHTA and CDR2 FQGNSA. CDR3 length equals 13 residues. CDR3 sequence reads: CASSPNKGTTQYF. CDR3 in DNA: TGTGCCAGCAGCCCAAATAAGGGAACTACGCAGTATTTT.

The chain employs TRBV5-4 and TRBJ1-6; D is possibly TRBD1 (5 bases). Trimming took off 4 bases at V and 6 bases at J, with 17 bases between the two ends. Germline V gene lookup returns CDR1 SGHNT and CDR2 YYREEE (reference sequence). The CDR3 totals 16 residues. The CDR3 sequence: CASSPGGGMINSPLHF. CDR3 nucleotide sequence: TGTGCCAGCAGCCCGGGGGGGGGAATGATTAATTCACCCCTCCACTTT.

This rearrangement joins TRBV5-4 to TRBJ2-5; 14 bases fit TRBD2. CDR3 size: 18 residues. V lost 0 bases to trimming and J lost 2 bases; unmatched junction nucleotides: 6. The V gene's germline CDR1 is SGHNT and CDR2 YYREEE (reference sequence). The CDR3 bases are TGTGCCAGCAGCTTGGGAGGGACTAGCGGGGGTGGACAAGAGACCCAGTACTTC. It yields the protein CASSLGGTSGGGQETQYF. Supplemented by reference TRBV5-4 and TRBJ2-5, the full variable domain reads ETGVTQSPTHLIKTRGQQVTLRCSSQSGHNTVSWYQQALGQGPQFIFQYYREEENGRGNFPPRFSGLQFPNYSSELNVNALELDDSALYLCASSLGGTSGGGQETQYFGPGTRLLVL.

The chain uses TRBV28 and TRBJ1-1; 11 bases fit TRBD1. Germline CDR1 reads MDHEN; CDR2 reads SYDVKM. Trimming took 7 bases from V and 10 from J; bases not matched to a gene: 11. The CDR3 sequence is 14 residues long. The CDR3 nucleotides read TGTGCCAGCATTATTGGGACAGGGGGATTAAGAGCTTTCTTT. This sequence encodes CASIIGTGGLRAFF.

This clone was observed a few times. J is TRBJ1-6 and V is TRBV4-1, with D maybe TRBD1 (6 bases). The germline V gene has CDR1 MGHRA and CDR2 YSYEKL. The germline V and J ends were trimmed by 4 bases and 14 bases, with 9 bases remaining between them. The CDR3 sequence is 11 residues long. The CDR3 DNA is TGCGCCAGCAGCCCAGGGGTCACCCTCCACTTT. The encoded protein is CASSPGVTLHF.

The V and J genes are TRBV5-1 and TRBJ2-5; the D gene is possibly TRBD1 (5 bases). Germline CDR1 is SGHRS and CDR2 is YFSETQ. The CDR3 extends over 15 amino acids. V was clipped by 4 bases and J by 1 base, with 14 bases between them. The CDR3 loop is CASSLGPGRQETQYF. DNA of the CDR3: TGCGCCAGCAGCCTCGGTCCAGGGCGCCAAGAGACCCAGTACTTC.

The V call is TRBV5-4, the J call TRBJ1-1; the D is unclear. V dropped 4 bases and J dropped 0 bases, with 10 bases sitting between them. CDR1 and CDR2 (germline): SGHNT, YYREEE (reference sequence). This CDR3 spans 14 amino acids. This CDR3 is CASSESGLNTEAFF. The CDR3 DNA follows: TGTGCCAGCAGCGAGTCCGGGCTGAACACTGAAGCTTTCTTT.